This T cell receptor (beta chain) was captured in a study of cytomegalovirus exposure and HLA in healthy donors. Overall study: It was reported in a later analysis that the same platform had been used for the 110 or so validation repertoires as for the approximately 730 first-cohort repertoires. Study conclusions and caveats: It was about 180 TCR beta chains that were listed as cytomegalovirus-associated. The classifier reportedly diagnosed cytomegalovirus status with high specificity and sensitivity. In vitro, three CMV-associated chains proved specific for CMV antigens.

CDR3 size: 16 residues. CDR1 and CDR2 (germline): SGHRS, YFSETQ. V shed 4 bases, J shed 4 bases, and the junction held 7 bases outside the gene matches. To note about this clone: Antigen: not known.

Only in-frame clones appear in the TCRdb table, and some are missing; sequencing was by immunoSEQ multiplex PCR. The sample carries 120,000 to 150,000 clones, around nine tenths recorded once. The receptor was isolated from a woman under 30 in good health and CMV-seropositive. The genes are TRBV5-1 and TRBJ2-1, with 11 bases lining up with TRBD2. The sample comprised PBMCs. The CDR3 nucleotides are TGCGCCAGCAGCCGATTGACTAGCGGGGATTACAATGAGCAGTTCTTC. As protein: CASSRLTSGDYNEQFF.